The 32 T cell receptor beta chains reported below all come from one sample, sequenced in a study of blood T cells in healthy people across ages. The use of a sample-barcoded 5' primer and a J-beta primer mix characterized a second PCR of roughly 6 to 12 cycles. TCRdb ran MiXCR on the 5' RACE reads and lists one entry per CDR3 protein. The sample lists roughly 2 million distinct CDR3 sequences, just under 50% occurring once. Sequencing input: blood. These receptors were taken from a woman in her forties in good health.

The chain joins TRBV28 to TRBJ2-1; 8 bases fit TRBD1. The CDR3 consists of 15 residues. V shed 7 bases and J 8 bases; nucleotides not matched to a gene: 13. Per the germline V gene, CDR1 is MDHEN and CDR2 is SYDVKM. CDR3 sequence reads: CASTSFRTGRDEQFF. CDR3 bases: TGTGCCAGCACCTCTTTCCGGACAGGGCGCGATGAGCAGTTCTTC.

V is TRBV29-1 and J is TRBJ2-5, with TRBD2 matching over 7 bases. In germline, CDR1 is SQVTM, CDR2 ANQGSEA. The CDR3 is 14 amino acids. After removal of 3 bases from V and 2 bases from J, the junction contained 6 bases not matched to a gene. This chain's CDR3 is CSVDFRRGQETQYF. The CDR3 DNA sequence: TGCAGCGTTGATTTCCGGCGGGGGCAAGAGACCCAGTACTTC.

Only a few counts were recorded for this clonotype. The chain joins TRBV27 to TRBJ2-1; D is perhaps TRBD1 (5 bases). V was shortened by 4 bases and J by 3 bases, with 13 bases between the two germline ends. CDR3 size: 15 residues. CDR1 and CDR2 (germline): MNHEY, SMNVEV (reference sequence). The chain's CDR3 is CASSSNPDSYNEQFF. DNA for the CDR3: TGTGCCAGCAGTTCAAACCCCGACAGCTACAATGAGCAGTTCTTC.

This clonotype was detected only a few times. J is TRBJ2-4 and V is TRBV4-1; D possibly corresponds to TRBD2 (7 bases). The J call is doubtful: the DNA matches TRBJ2-5 better. Germline V CDR1 and CDR2: MGHRA, YSYEKL. The CDR3 has 18 amino acids. The CDR3 spells CASSQDPPSGDTQETQYF. In DNA, the CDR3 is TGCGCCAGCAGCCAAGATCCGCCCAGCGGGGACACACAAGAGACCCAGTACTTC.

This clonotype has more than one count but fewer than ten. This sequence joins TRBV10-2 and TRBJ2-3; no firm D call. Germline lookup yields CDR1 WSHSY and CDR2 SAAADI. V was pared by 8 bases and J by 8 bases, with 11 bases between. This CDR3 contains 11 residues. In DNA form, the CDR3 reads TGCGCCAGCGGACCGGGCAGTACGCAGTATTTT. Translating it yields CASGPGSTQYF.

This clonotype came up many times. A read error may account for a junction end that differs from germline. The rearrangement uses TRBV27 and TRBJ2-7; weak D call: TRBD1 (5 bases). The CDR3 loop spans 13 amino acids. The germline gives CDR1 MNHEY, CDR2 SMNVEV (reference sequence). CDR3 nucleotides: TGCGCCAGCAGCCGAGACAGAACCTACGAGCAGTACTTC. Residues: CASSRDRTYEQYF.

The sample holds a few counts of this clonotype. For the CDR3, the DNA is TGTGCCACCAAAGGACAGGGTTCCTACGAGCAGTACTTC. It encodes CATKGQGSYEQYF. The chain joins TRBV15 to TRBJ2-7; 8 bases are a match to TRBD1. This CDR3 region has 13 residues. Germline V CDR1 and CDR2: LNHNV, YYDKDF (reference sequence). The junction had 3 bases not matched to a gene; V was cut back by 7 bases and J by 1 base.

The chain carries TRBV3-1 and TRBJ2-3, with 7 bases identical to TRBD2. With V trimmed by 1 base and J by 10 bases, 5 bases remained unmatched. There are 13 residues in the CDR3. In germline, CDR1 is LGHDT, CDR2 YNNKEL (reference sequence). The DNA for the CDR3 is TGTGCCAGCAGCCAAGGGGACTACTGGCCGCAGTATTTT. Its translation is CASSQGDYWPQYF.

This clonotype was detected a few times. The chain employs TRBV6-2 or TRBV6-3 and TRBJ1-2; D remains unclear. V lost 4 bases and J 8 bases, leaving 14 bases between the germline ends. The CDR3 sequence is 13 residues long. CDR1 and CDR2 (germline): MNHEY, SVGEGT. This CDR3 reads CASSFSGPGGYTF. DNA of the CDR3: TGTGCCAGCAGTTTTTCGGGCCCCGGCGGCTACACCTTC.

This clonotype was observed a handful of times. The chain combines TRBV4-3 with TRBJ2-7, with D perhaps TRBD1 or TRBD2 (5 bases each). The CDR3 is 12 amino acids. Trimming left V 1 base short and J 7 bases short, with 8 bases between. CDR1 and CDR2 from the germline V gene are LGHNA and YSLEER. The CDR3 sequence is CASSQGGFEQYF. The CDR3, as DNA: TGCGCCAGCAGCCAAGGGGGGTTTGAGCAGTACTTC.

This clonotype was counted a few times. The rearrangement uses TRBV4-1 and TRBJ2-1, with TRBD2 matching 14 bases. The CDR3 has 18 residues. Germline lookup yields CDR1 MGHRA and CDR2 YSYEKL. V lost 1 base to trimming and J lost 0 bases; unmatched junction nucleotides: 2. CDR3 protein: CASSQGTSGGPSYNEQFF. CDR3 bases: TGCGCCAGCAGCCAAGGGACTAGCGGGGGGCCCTCCTACAATGAGCAGTTCTTC.

This clonotype has more than one count but fewer than ten. CDR3 coding DNA: TGTGCCACTTCGCTAGGGACTAGGTATTCACCCCTCCACTTT. Translated: CATSLGTRYSPLHF. The V and J genes are TRBV25-1 and TRBJ1-6, with a tentative D call TRBD1 (5 bases). The V end lost 10 bases, the J end lost 8 bases, and 18 bases lay between the germline ends. The germline V gene encodes CDR1 MGHDK and CDR2 SYGVNS. The CDR3 is made up of 14 amino acids.

V and J are TRBV6-5 and TRBJ2-1, with 12 bases identical to TRBD2. This CDR3 comprises 17 residues. V shed 5 bases, J shed 4 bases, and the junction held 9 bases outside the gene matches. Germline assignment: CDR1 MNHEY and CDR2 SVGAGI. In DNA, the CDR3 is TGTGCCAGCAGTCACCCGACTAGCGGGGGTCCGTACAATGAGCAGTTCTTC. Translated: CASSHPTSGGPYNEQFF.

This chain links TRBV9 with TRBJ2-1; D could derive from TRBD1 or TRBD2 (7 bases each). From germline, CDR1 is SGDLS and CDR2 YYNGEE. Deletions cut 3 bases from V and 6 bases from J, with 16 bases between. This CDR3 is built from 15 residues. CDR3 region: CASSAEAGQTNEQFF. CDR3 in DNA: TGTGCCAGCAGCGCAGAAGCGGGACAGACCAATGAGCAGTTCTTC.

The chain recombines TRBV18 with TRBJ2-3; maybe TRBD2 (5 bases). This CDR3 has 14 amino acids. V dropped 2 bases and J dropped 4 bases, with 10 bases sitting between them. The V gene's germline CDR1 is KGHSH and CDR2 LQKENI. CDR3 amino acids: CASSPRPGADTQYF. CDR3 bases: TGTGCCAGCTCACCAAGGCCCGGGGCAGATACGCAGTATTTT.

This clonotype occurred a few times. V and J are TRBV6-6 and TRBJ2-7; D may be TRBD1 or TRBD2 (5 bases each). V shed 4 bases and J shed 3 bases, with 16 bases lying between them. CDR1 MNHNY and CDR2 SVGAGI come from the germline V gene (reference sequence). The CDR3 is 15 residues long. The CDR3 coding sequence is TGTGCCAGCAGTTCCCTGGGGGAATCAAACTACGAGCAGTACTTC. It yields the protein CASSSLGESNYEQYF.

The V call is TRBV3-1, the J call TRBJ2-5; no firm D call. CDR1 and CDR2 from the germline V gene are LGHDT and YNNKEL (reference sequence). CDR3 size: 19 residues. V lost 4 bases to trimming and J lost 2 bases, with 26 bases between them. The CDR3 nucleotides read TGTGCCAGCAGCCCCACTACCGCTCTGGCCCCAAGTCCACAAGAGACCCAGTACTTC. Protein: CASSPTTALAPSPQETQYF.

This chain uses TRBV28 with TRBJ2-1; D may be TRBD1 (6 bases). With 3 bases removed from V and 9 bases from J, the gap between germline ends came to 21 bases. The CDR3 loop spans 16 amino acids. CDR1 and CDR2 from the germline V gene are MDHEN and SYDVKM. This CDR3 reads CASSLGAELSEGEQFF. DNA for the CDR3: TGTGCCAGCAGTTTGGGGGCGGAGCTCTCTGAGGGTGAGCAGTTCTTC. The full variable domain, in which reference TRBV28 and TRBJ2-1 provide the parts outside the CDR3, is DVKVTQSSRYLVKRTGEKVFLECVQDMDHENMFWYRQDPGLGLRLIYFSYDVKMKEKGDIPEGYSVSREKKERFSLILESASTNQTSMYLCASSLGAELSEGEQFFGPGTRLTVL.

The chain uses TRBV20-1 and TRBJ2-1, with D unclear. The germline V gene encodes CDR1 DFQATT and CDR2 SNEGSKA (reference sequence). Between the trimmed V and J ends, which lost 4 bases and 0 bases, there was a span of 4 bases. This CDR3 region has 12 residues. CDR3 nucleotides: TGCAGTGCTATTCCCTCCTACAATGAGCAGTTCTTC. This translates into CSAIPSYNEQFF.

V and J are TRBV9 and TRBJ1-2, with D maybe TRBD1 (5 bases). The CDR3 is 15 residues long. Trimming left V 7 bases short and J 4 bases short, with 20 bases between. The germline gives CDR1 SGDLS, CDR2 YYNGEE. CDR3 sequence: CASRGRGDRGYGYTF. The CDR3 DNA reads as TGTGCCAGCCGCGGTAGAGGGGATAGGGGCTATGGCTACACCTTC. Using reference TRBV9 and TRBJ1-2 for the parts outside the CDR3, the full variable domain is DSGVTQTPKHLITATGQRVTLRCSPRSGDLSVYWYQQSLDQGLQFLIQYYNGEERAKGNILERFSAQQFPDLHSELNLSSLELGDSALYFCASRGRGDRGYGYTFGSGTRLTVV.

This clonotype was seen a few times. The chain carries TRBV9 and TRBJ2-3; D is possibly TRBD2 (5 bases). Germline CDR1 reads SGDLS; CDR2 reads YYNGEE. CDR3 length: 14 amino acids. Trimming pared 1 base from V and 4 bases from J, leaving 10 bases between. For the CDR3, the DNA is TGTGCCAGCAGCGTACAGGACTCCCCAGATACGCAGTATTTT. This translates into CASSVQDSPDTQYF. Variable domain in full (rest from reference TRBV9 and TRBJ2-3): DSGVTQTPKHLITATGQRVTLRCSPRSGDLSVYWYQQSLDQGLQFLIQYYNGEERAKGNILERFSAQQFPDLHSELNLSSLELGDSALYFCASSVQDSPDTQYFGPGTRLTVL.

The gene calls are TRBV29-1 and TRBJ2-6; D is possibly TRBD1 (6 bases). The V gene lost 4 bases and the J gene lost 2 bases, with 12 bases spanning the gap. The CDR3 runs 15 residues. Germline V gene data show CDR1 as SQVTM and CDR2 as ANQGSEA. CDR3 bases: TGCAGCGTTGCGGAACAGGGTACTGGGGCCAACGTCCTGACTTTC. Amino acid sequence: CSVAEQGTGANVLTF.

The genes are TRBV29-1 and TRBJ1-5; 8 nucleotides agree with TRBD1. V shed 4 bases and J 3 bases; nucleotides not matched to a gene: 8. The length of the CDR3 is 15 residues. Germline CDR1 reads SQVTM; CDR2 reads ANQGSEA. The CDR3 here is CSVVVAQGANQPQHF. The CDR3 DNA reads TGCAGCGTTGTGGTGGCCCAGGGGGCCAATCAGCCCCAGCATTTT. The whole variable domain, remainder taken from reference TRBV29-1 and TRBJ1-5, is SAVISQKPSRDICQRGTSLTIQCQVDSQVTMMFWYRQQPGQSLTLIATANQGSEATYESGFVIDKFPISRPNLTFSTLTVSNMSPEDSSIYLCSVVVAQGANQPQHFGDGTRLSIL.

This clonotype was detected once. The CDR3 carries no conserved terminal phenylalanine or tryptophan, so it likely arises from a read error. CDR3 protein: CASSLTSGGFQETQYN. The DNA for the CDR3 is TGCGCCAGCAGCTTGACTAGCGGGGGGTTCCAAGAGACCCAGTACAAC. The V gene is TRBV5-1, the J gene TRBJ2-5, with TRBD2 matching over 12 bases. Germline values: CDR1 SGHRS, CDR2 YFSETQ. V lost 1 base to trimming and J lost 1 base; unmatched junction nucleotides: 2. The CDR3 extends over 16 amino acids.

A few counts support this clonotype. This chain joins TRBV4-2 and TRBJ2-7; 7 nucleotides match TRBD1. V lost 4 bases and J lost 2; bases outside the gene matches: 8. The CDR3 is made up of 15 amino acids. Germline assignment: CDR1 LGHNA and CDR2 YNFKEQ. The CDR3 DNA is TGTGCCAGCAGCCTTGCAGGGGGTGGAACCTACGAGCAGTACTTC. It codes for CASSLAGGGTYEQYF.

This chain joins TRBV7-6 and TRBJ2-1; 8 bases line up with TRBD1. The germline CDR1 and CDR2 sequences are SGHVS and FNYEAQ. J lost 8 bases, V lost 5 bases, and 8 bases had no gene match. The CDR3 runs 14 residues. CDR3 bases: TGTGCCAGCAGCCTCGGGACAGGTTTTTATGAGCAGTTCTTC. Translated, it gives CASSLGTGFYEQFF.

The chain uses TRBV12-3 or TRBV12-4 and TRBJ2-7; D gene unclear. V lost 3 bases and J lost 0, with 9 bases in between. CDR3 length: 14 amino acids. CDR3 loop: CASSFGLNSYEQYF. CDR3 nucleotide sequence: TGTGCCAGCAGTTTCGGCCTAAACTCCTACGAGCAGTACTTC.

V and J are TRBV6-5 and TRBJ2-2; 8 nucleotides line up with TRBD1. The trim removed 7 bases at V and 5 bases at J, leaving 6 bases unmatched. The V gene's germline CDR1 is MNHEY and CDR2 SVGAGI. The CDR3 spans 14 residues. In DNA, the CDR3 is TGTGCCAGCACCTGGGACAGGAGGACCGGGGAGCTGTTTTTT. This codes for CASTWDRRTGELFF.

This clonotype was observed a handful of times. This chain uses TRBV6-6 with TRBJ1-5; TRBD1 might be the D (6 bases). The CDR3 length is 15 residues. The V end lost 3 bases, the J end lost 4 bases, and 13 bases lay between the germline ends. Germline CDR1 and CDR2: MNHNY and SVGAGI (reference sequence). The CDR3 DNA sequence: TGTGCCAGCAGTTATGGCAAAACAGGGAATCAGCCCCAGCATTTT. Translation: CASSYGKTGNQPQHF.

This clonotype was counted between two and nine times. J is TRBJ2-1 and V is TRBV2, with D hard to call. Germline lookup yields CDR1 SNHLY and CDR2 FYNNEI. The CDR3 runs 11 residues. V lost 7 bases, J lost 9 bases, and 10 bases lay in between. The CDR3 DNA reads TGTGCCAGCATCTATGAGGTTGAGCAGTTCTTC. Translating it yields CASIYEVEQFF.

V gene TRBV28 combines with J gene TRBJ1-2; D gene unclear. Germline V lookup: CDR1 MDHEN, CDR2 SYDVKM. There are 13 residues in the CDR3. Trimming stripped 5 bases from V and 7 bases from J, with 14 bases between. Written as DNA, the CDR3 is TGTGCCAGCAGTCCGAGGGAGTCTTTTGGCTACACCTTC. Amino acids: CASSPRESFGYTF.

In nucleotides, the CDR3 is TGCAGTGCTAGAGACTGGGGACAGGGGGGCTCCCGCGATGGAGCGCAGTATTTT. Its translation: CSARDWGQGGSRDGAQYF. The gene calls are TRBV20-1 and TRBJ2-3; 11 nucleotides match TRBD1. J was trimmed by 10 bases and V by 0 bases; bases with no gene match: 18. Germline V gene data show CDR1 as DFQATT and CDR2 as SNEGSKA (reference sequence). The CDR3 has 18 amino acids.